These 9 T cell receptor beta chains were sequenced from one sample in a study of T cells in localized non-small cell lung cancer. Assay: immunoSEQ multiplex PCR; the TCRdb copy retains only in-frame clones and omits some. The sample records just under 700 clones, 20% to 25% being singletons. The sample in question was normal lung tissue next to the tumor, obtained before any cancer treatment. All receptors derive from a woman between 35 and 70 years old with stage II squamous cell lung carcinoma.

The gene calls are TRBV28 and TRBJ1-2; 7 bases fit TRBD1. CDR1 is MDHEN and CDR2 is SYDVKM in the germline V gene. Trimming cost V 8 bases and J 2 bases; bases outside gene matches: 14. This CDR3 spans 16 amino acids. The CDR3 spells CASEPTGWEGNYGYTF. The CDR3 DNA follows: TGTGCCAGCGAACCGACAGGGTGGGAAGGGAACTATGGCTACACCTTC.

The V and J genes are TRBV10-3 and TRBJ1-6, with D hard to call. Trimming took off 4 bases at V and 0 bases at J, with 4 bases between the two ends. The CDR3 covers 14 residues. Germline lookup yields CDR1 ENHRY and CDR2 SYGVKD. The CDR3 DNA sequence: TGTGCCATCAGTGTTGGCTCCTATAATTCACCCCTCCACTTT. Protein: CAISVGSYNSPLHF.

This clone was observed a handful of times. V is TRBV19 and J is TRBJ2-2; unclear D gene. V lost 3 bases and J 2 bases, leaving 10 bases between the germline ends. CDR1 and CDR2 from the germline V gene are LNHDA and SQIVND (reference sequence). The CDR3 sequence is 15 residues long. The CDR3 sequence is CASSIVPANTGELFF. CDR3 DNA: TGTGCCAGTAGTATTGTACCAGCAAACACCGGGGAGCTGTTTTTT.

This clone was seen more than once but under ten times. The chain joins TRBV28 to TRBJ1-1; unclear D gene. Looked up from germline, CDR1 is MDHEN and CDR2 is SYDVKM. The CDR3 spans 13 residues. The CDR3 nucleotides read TGTGGGACCTGGGCCCCACTTAACACTGAAGCTTTCTTT. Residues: CGTWAPLNTEAFF. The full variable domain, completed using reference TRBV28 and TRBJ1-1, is DVKVTQSSRYLVKRTGEKVFLECVQDMDHENMFWYRQDPGLGLRLIYFSYDVKMKEKGDIPEGYSVSREKKERFSLILESASTNQTSMYLCGTWAPLNTEAFFGQGTRLTVV.

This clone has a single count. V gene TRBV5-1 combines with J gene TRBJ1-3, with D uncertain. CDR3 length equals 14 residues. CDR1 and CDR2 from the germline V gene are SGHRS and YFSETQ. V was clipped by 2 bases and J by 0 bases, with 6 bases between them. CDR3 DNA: TGCGCCAGCAGCTTCGACATCTCTGGAAACACCATATATTTT. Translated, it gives CASSFDISGNTIYF.

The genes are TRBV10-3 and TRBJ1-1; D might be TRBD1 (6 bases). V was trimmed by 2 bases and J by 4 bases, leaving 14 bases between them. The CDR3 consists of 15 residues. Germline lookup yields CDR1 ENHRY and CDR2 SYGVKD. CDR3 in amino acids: CAISENREGFTEAFF. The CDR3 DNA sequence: TGTGCCATCAGTGAGAACAGGGAGGGGTTCACTGAAGCTTTCTTT.

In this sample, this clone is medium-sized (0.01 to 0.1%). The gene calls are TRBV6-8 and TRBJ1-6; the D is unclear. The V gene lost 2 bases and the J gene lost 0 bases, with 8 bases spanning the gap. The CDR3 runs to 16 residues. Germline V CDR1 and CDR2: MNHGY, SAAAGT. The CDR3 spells CASSYPDGSYNSPLHF. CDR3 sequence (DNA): TGTGCCAGCAGTTACCCGGACGGCTCCTATAATTCACCCCTCCACTTT.

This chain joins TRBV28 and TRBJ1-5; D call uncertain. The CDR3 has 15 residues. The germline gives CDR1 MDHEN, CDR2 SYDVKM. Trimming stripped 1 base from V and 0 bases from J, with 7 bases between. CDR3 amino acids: CASSLSPDSNQPQHF. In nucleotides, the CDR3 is TGTGCCAGCAGTTTATCCCCGGATAGCAATCAGCCCCAGCATTTT.

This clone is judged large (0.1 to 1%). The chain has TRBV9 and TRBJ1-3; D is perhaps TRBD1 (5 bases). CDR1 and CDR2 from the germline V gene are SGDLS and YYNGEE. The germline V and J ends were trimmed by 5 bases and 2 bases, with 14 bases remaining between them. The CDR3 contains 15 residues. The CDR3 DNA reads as TGTGCCAGCAGTGCCCCGGGGGGACCTGGAAACACCATATATTTT. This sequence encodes CASSAPGGPGNTIYF.